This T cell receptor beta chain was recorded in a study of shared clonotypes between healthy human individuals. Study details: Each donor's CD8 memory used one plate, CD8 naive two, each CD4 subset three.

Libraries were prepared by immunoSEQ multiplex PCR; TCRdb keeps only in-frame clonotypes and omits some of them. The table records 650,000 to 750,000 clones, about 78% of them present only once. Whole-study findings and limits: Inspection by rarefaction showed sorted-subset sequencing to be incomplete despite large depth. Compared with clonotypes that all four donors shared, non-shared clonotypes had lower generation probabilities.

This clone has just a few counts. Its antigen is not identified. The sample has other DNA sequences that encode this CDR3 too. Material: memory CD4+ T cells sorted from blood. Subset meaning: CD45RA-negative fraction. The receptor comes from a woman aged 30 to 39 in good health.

The CDR3 spells CASSPGQGKYGYTF. The CDR3 DNA follows: TGTGCCAGCTCACCGGGACAGGGAAAGTATGGCTACACCTTC. The V and J genes are TRBV18 and TRBJ1-2, with 9 bases identical to TRBD1. CDR3 length: 14 amino acids. CDR1 is KGHSH and CDR2 is LQKENI in the germline V gene. Trimming at V came to 3 bases and at J to 5 bases, leaving 4 bases not matched to a gene.